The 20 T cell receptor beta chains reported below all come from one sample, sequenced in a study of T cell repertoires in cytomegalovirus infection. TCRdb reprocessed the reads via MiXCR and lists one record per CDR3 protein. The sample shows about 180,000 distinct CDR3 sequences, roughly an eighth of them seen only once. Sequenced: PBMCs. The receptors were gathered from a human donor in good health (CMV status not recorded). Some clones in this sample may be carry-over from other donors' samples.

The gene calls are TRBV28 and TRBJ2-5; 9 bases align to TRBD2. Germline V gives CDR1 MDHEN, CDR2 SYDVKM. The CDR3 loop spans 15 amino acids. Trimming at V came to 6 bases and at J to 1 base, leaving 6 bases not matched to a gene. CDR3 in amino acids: CASSPSAGGQETQYF. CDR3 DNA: TGTGCCAGCAGCCCTTCAGCGGGAGGCCAAGAGACCCAGTACTTC. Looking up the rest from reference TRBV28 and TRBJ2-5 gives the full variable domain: DVKVTQSSRYLVKRTGEKVFLECVQDMDHENMFWYRQDPGLGLRLIYFSYDVKMKEKGDIPEGYSVSREKKERFSLILESASTNQTSMYLCASSPSAGGQETQYFGPGTRLLVL.

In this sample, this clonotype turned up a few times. The CDR3 here is CASTSGAREKLFF. DNA for the CDR3: TGTGCCAGCACATCGGGGGCAAGAGAAAAACTGTTTTTT. V is TRBV25-1 and J is TRBJ1-4; a weak D match, TRBD1 (6 bases). The germline V and J ends were trimmed by 7 bases and 8 bases, with 14 bases remaining between them. CDR3 size: 13 residues. Germline V gives CDR1 MGHDK, CDR2 SYGVNS.

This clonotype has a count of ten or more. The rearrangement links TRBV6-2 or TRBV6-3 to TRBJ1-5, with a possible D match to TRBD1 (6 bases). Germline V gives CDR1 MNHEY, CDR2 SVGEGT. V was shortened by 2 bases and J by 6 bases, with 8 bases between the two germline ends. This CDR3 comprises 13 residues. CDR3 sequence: CASSYRGTQPQHF. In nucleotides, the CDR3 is TGTGCCAGCAGTTACAGGGGGACTCAGCCCCAGCATTTT.

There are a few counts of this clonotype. The CDR3 reads CSVDWGNGYTF. CDR3 nucleotides: TGCAGCGTTGACTGGGGGAATGGCTACACCTTC. The chain employs TRBV29-1 and TRBJ1-2; D possibly corresponds to TRBD1 (5 bases). The CDR3 contains 11 residues. Germline assignment: CDR1 SQVTM and CDR2 ANQGSEA. Trimming stripped 3 bases from V and 6 bases from J, with 8 bases between.

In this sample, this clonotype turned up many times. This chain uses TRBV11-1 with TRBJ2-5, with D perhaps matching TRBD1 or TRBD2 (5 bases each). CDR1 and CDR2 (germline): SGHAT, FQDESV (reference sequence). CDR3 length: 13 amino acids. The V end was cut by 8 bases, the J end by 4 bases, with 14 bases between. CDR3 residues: CASSRDLIETQYF. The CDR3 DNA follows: TGTGCCAGCTCCCGGGACCTTATAGAGACCCAGTACTTC.

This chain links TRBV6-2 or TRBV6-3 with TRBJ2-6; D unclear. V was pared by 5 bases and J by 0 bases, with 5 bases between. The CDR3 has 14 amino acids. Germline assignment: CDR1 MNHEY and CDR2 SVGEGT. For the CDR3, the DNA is TGTGCCAGCAGTCGAGACTCTGGGGCCAACGTCCTGACTTTC. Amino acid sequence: CASSRDSGANVLTF.

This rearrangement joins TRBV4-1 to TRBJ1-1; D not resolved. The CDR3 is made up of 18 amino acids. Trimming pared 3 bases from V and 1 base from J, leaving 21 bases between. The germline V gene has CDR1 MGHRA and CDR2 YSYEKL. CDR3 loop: CASSHRTVGGRTNTEAFF. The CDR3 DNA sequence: TGCGCCAGCAGCCATAGGACGGTCGGCGGGCGTACGAACACTGAAGCTTTCTTT.

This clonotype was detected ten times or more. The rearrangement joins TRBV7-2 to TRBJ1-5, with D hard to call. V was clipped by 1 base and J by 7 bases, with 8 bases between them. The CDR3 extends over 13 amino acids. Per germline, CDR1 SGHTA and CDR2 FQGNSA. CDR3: CASSLGRSQPQHF. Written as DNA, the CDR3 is TGTGCCAGCAGCTTAGGACGGAGCCAGCCCCAGCATTTT. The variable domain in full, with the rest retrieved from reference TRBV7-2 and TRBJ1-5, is GAGVSQSPSNKVTEKGKDVELRCDPISGHTALYWYRQSLGQGLEFLIYFQGNSAPDKSGLPSDRFSAERTGGSVSTLTIQRTQQEDSAVYLCASSLGRSQPQHFGDGTRLSIL.

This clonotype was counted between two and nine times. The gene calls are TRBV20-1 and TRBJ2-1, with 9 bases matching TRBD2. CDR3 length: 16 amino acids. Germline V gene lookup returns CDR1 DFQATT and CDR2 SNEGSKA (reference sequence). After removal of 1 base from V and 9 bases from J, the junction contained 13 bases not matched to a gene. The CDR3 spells CSARGLLAGRVGEQFF. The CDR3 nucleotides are TGCAGTGCTAGAGGCTTGCTAGCGGGGCGGGTGGGTGAGCAGTTCTTC.

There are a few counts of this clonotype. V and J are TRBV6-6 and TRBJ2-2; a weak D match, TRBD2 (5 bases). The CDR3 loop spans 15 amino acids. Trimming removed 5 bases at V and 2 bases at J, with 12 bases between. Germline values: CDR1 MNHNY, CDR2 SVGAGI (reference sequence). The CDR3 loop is CASSDAGKNTGELFF. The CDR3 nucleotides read TGTGCCAGCAGTGACGCCGGGAAAAACACCGGGGAGCTGTTTTTT.

The CDR3 DNA sequence: TGTGCCAGCTCATTTACCGAGACTAACTATGGCTACACCTTC. Translation gives CASSFTETNYGYTF. The gene calls are TRBV18 and TRBJ1-2; no firm D call. V was trimmed by 5 bases and J by 0 bases, leaving 10 bases between them. The CDR3 sequence is 14 residues long. Germline V gene data show CDR1 as KGHSH and CDR2 as LQKENI.

Here the CDR3 DNA reads TGTGCCTGGAGTGCGCTAGTTGGGACAGATACGCAGTATTTT. This codes for CAWSALVGTDTQYF. V gene TRBV30 combines with J gene TRBJ2-3, with unresolved D. CDR1 and CDR2 from the germline V gene are GTSNPN and SVGIG (reference sequence). V lost 1 base and J 3 bases, leaving 11 bases between the germline ends. The CDR3 extends over 14 amino acids.

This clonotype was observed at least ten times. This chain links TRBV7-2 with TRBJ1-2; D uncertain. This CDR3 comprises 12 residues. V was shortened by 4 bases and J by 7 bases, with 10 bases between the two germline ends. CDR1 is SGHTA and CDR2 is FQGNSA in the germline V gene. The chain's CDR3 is CASSSVLSGYTF. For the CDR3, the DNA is TGTGCCAGCAGCTCCGTCTTGAGTGGCTACACCTTC.

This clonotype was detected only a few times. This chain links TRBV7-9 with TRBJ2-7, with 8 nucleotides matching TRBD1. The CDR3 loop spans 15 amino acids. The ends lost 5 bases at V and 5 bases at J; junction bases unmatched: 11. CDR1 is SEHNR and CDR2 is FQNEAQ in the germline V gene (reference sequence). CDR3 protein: CASSPRGLGVHEQYF. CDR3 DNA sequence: TGTGCCAGCAGCCCCAGGGGGCTGGGGGTCCACGAGCAGTACTTC.

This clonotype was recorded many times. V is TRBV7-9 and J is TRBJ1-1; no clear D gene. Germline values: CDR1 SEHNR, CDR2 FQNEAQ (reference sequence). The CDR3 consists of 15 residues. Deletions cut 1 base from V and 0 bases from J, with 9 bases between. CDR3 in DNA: TGTGCCAGCAGCTTAGACGGGCCTCTGAACACTGAAGCTTTCTTT. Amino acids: CASSLDGPLNTEAFF.

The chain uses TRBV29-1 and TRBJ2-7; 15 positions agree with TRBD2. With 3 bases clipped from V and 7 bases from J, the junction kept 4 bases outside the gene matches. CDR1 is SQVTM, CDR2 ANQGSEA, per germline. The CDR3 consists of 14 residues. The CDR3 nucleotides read TGCAGCGTTGAGGGACTAGCGGGAGGTGGTGAGCAGTACTTC. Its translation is CSVEGLAGGGEQYF.

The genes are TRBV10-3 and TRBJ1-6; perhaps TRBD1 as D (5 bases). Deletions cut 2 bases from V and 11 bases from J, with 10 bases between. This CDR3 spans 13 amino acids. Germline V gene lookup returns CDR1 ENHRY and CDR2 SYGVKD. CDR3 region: CAISEGRDAPLHF. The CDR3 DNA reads TGTGCCATCAGTGAGGGGAGGGACGCACCCCTCCACTTT.

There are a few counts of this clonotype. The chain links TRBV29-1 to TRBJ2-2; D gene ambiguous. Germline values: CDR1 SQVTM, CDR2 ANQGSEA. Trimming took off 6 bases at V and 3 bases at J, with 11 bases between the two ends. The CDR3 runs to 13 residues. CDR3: CSVWKRYTGELFF. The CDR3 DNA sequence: TGCAGCGTGTGGAAGAGGTACACCGGGGAGCTGTTTTTT.

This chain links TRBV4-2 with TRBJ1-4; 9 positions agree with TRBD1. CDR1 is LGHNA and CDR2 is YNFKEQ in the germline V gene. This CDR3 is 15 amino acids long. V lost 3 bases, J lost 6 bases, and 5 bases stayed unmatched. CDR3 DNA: TGTGCCAGCAGCCATAAACAGGGGGCAGATGAAAAACTGTTTTTT. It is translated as CASSHKQGADEKLFF.

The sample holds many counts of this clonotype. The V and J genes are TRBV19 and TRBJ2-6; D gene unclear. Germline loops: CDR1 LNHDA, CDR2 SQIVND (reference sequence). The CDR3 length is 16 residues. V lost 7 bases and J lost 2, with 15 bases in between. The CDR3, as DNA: TGTGCCAGTAACACATACCCGGCCGCTGGGGCCAACGTCCTGACTTTC. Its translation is CASNTYPAAGANVLTF.